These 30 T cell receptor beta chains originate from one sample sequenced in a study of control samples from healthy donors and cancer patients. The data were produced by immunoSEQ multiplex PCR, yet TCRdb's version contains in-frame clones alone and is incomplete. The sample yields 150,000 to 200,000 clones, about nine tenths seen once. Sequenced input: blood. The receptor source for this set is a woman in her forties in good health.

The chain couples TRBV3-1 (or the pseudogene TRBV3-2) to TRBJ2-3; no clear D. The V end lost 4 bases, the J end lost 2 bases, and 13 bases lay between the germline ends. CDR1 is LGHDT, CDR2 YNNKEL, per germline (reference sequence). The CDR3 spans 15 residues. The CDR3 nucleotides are TGTGCCAGCAGCCGGTCGTCTCGGCCCACAGATACGCAGTATTTT. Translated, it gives CASSRSSRPTDTQYF.

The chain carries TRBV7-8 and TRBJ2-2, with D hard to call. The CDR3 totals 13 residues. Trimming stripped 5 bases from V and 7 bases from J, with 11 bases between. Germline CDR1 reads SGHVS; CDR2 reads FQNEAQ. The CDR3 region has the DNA TGTGCCAGCAGCCCCCGTGTAGGCGGGGAGCTGTTTTTT. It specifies CASSPRVGGELFF.

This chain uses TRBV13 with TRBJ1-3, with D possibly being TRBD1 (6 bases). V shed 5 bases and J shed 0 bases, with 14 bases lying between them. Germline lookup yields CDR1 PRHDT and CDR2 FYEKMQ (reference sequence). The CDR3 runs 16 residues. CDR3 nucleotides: TGTGCCAGCAGCCTCGGGGGCCCAGTCTCTGGAAACACCATATATTTT. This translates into CASSLGGPVSGNTIYF.

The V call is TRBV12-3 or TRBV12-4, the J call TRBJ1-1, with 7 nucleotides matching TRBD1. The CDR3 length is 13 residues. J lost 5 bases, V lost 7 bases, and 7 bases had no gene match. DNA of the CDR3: TGTGCCAGCACTTCGACAGGGAGGACTGAAGCTTTCTTT. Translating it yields CASTSTGRTEAFF.

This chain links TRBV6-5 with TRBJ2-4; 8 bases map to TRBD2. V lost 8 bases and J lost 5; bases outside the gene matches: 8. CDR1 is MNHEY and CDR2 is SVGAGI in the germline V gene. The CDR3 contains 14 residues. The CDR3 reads CASDRGLAENIQYF. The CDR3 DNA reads TGTGCCAGCGACAGAGGACTAGCAGAAAACATTCAGTACTTC.

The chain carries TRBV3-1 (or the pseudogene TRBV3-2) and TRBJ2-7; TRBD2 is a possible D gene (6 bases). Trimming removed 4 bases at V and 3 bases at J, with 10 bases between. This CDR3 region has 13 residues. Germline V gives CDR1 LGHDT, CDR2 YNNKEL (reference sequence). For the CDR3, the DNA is TGTGCCAGCAGCCCCTCGGGGGTCTACGAGCAGTACTTC. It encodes CASSPSGVYEQYF.

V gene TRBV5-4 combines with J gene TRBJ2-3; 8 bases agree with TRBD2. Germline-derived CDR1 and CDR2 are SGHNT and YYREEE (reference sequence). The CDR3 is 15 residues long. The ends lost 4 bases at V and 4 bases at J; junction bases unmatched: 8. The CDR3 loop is CASSRSSGVPDTQYF. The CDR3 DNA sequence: TGTGCCAGCAGCCGGAGTAGCGGGGTACCAGATACGCAGTATTTT.

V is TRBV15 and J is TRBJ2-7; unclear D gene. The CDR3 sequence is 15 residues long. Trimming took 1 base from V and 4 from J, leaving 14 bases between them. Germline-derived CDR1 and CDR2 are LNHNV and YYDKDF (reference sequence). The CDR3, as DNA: TGTGCCACCAGCAGAGGAGGACCCTCGCAATACGAGCAGTACTTC. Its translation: CATSRGGPSQYEQYF. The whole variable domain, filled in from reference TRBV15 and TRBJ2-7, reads DAMVIQNPRYQVTQFGKPVTLSCSQTLNHNVMYWYQQKSSQAPKLLFHYYDKDFNNEADTPDNFQSRRPNTSFCFLDIRSPGLGDTAMYLCATSRGGPSQYEQYFGPGTRLTVT.

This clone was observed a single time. This CDR3 is CASSSTSFDSSYNEQFF. The CDR3 bases are TGTGCCAGCAGCTCAACCTCTTTTGACAGCTCCTACAATGAGCAGTTCTTC. The rearrangement joins TRBV5-6 to TRBJ2-1; D is possibly TRBD1 (5 bases). Trimming removed 3 bases at V and 0 bases at J, with 16 bases between. Per the germline V gene, CDR1 is SGHDT and CDR2 is YYEEEE. This CDR3 comprises 17 residues.

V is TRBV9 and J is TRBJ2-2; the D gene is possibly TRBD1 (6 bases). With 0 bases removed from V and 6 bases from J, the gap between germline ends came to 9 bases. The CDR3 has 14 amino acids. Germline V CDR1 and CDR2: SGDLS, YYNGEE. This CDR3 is CASSVGGLAGELFF. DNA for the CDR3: TGTGCCAGCAGCGTAGGGGGGCTGGCCGGGGAGCTGTTTTTT.

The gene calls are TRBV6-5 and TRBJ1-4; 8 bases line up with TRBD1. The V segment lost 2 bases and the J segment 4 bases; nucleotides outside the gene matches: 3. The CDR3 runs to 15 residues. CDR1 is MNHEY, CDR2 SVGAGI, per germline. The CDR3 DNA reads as TGTGCCAGCAGTTACGGGACAGGTTTTAATGAAAAACTGTTTTTT. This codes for CASSYGTGFNEKLFF.

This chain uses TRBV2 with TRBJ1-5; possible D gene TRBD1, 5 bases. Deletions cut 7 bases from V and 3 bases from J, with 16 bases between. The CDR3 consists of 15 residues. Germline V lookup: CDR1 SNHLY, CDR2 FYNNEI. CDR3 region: CASTRGTSPNQPQHF. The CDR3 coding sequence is TGTGCCAGCACTCGGGGCACCAGCCCCAATCAGCCCCAGCATTTT.

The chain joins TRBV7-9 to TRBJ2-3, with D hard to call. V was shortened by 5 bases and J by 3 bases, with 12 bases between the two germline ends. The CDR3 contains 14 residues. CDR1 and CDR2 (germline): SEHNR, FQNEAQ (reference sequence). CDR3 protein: CASSPVLTTDTQYF. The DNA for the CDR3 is TGTGCCAGCAGCCCTGTCCTCACGACAGATACGCAGTATTTT.

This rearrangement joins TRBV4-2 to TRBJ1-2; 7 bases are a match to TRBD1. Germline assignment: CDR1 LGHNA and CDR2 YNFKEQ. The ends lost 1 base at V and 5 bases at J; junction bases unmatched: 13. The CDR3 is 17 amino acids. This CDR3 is CASSQGASAGGTYGYTF. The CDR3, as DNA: TGTGCCAGCAGCCAAGGAGCAAGCGCAGGGGGAACTTATGGCTACACCTTC.

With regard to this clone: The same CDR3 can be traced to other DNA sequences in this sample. CDR3 region: CASSPRGGSEQYF. The CDR3 bases are TGTGCCAGCAGCCCCCGGGGGGGAAGCGAGCAGTACTTC. This chain uses TRBV7-9 with TRBJ2-7; 8 bases are a match to TRBD2. CDR1 and CDR2 (germline): SEHNR, FQNEAQ (reference sequence). V gave up 5 bases and J gave up 6 bases; unmatched junction bases: 6. The CDR3 runs 13 residues.

The CDR3 sequence: CASSLGLWAGELFF. CDR3 bases: TGTGCCAGCAGCTTAGGTCTTTGGGCCGGGGAGCTGTTTTTT. The chain couples TRBV11-2 to TRBJ2-2, with no clear D. CDR3 length: 14 residues. Germline V gene data show CDR1 as SGHAT and CDR2 as FQNNGV. Between the trimmed V and J ends, which lost 1 base and 6 bases, there was a span of 9 bases.

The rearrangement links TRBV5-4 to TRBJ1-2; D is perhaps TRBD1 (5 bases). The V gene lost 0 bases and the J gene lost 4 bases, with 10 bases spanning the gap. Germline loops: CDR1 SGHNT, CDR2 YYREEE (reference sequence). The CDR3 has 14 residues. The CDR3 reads CASSLVGQPYGYTF. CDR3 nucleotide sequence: TGTGCCAGCAGCTTGGTGGGGCAGCCCTATGGCTACACCTTC.

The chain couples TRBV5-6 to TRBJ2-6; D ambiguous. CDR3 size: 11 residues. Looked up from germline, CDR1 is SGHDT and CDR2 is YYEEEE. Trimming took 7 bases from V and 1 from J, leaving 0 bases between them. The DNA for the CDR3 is TGTGCCAGCTCTGGGGCCAACGTCCTGACTTTC. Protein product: CASSGANVLTF.

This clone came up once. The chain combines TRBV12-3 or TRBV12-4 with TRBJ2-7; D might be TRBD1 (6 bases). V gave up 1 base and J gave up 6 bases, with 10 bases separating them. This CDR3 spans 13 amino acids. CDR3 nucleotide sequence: TGTGCCAGCAGTTTAGAGGGGGATCCCGAGCAGTACTTC. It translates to CASSLEGDPEQYF.

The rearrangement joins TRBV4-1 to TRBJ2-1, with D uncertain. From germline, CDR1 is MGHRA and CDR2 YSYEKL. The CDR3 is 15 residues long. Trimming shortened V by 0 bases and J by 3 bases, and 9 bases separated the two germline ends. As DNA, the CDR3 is TGCGCCAGCAGCCAAGATGTTCCAGTCTACAATGAGCAGTTCTTC. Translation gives CASSQDVPVYNEQFF.

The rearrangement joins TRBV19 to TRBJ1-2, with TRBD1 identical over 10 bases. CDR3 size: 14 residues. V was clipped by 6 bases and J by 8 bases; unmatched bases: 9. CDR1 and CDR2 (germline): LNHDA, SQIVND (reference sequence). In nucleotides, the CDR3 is TGTGCCAGTAGAAGACAGGGGGCAGGTTGGGGCTACACCTTC. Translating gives CASRRQGAGWGYTF.

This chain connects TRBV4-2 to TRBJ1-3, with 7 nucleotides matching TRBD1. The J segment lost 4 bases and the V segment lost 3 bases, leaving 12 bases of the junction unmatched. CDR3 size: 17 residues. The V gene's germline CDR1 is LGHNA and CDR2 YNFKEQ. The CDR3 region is CASSQYGEGARGNTIYF. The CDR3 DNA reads TGTGCCAGCAGCCAGTATGGGGAGGGGGCGCGAGGAAACACCATATATTTT.

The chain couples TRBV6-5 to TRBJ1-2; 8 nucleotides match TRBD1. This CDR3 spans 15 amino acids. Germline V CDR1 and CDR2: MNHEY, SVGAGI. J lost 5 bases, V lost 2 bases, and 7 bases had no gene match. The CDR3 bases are TGTGCCAGCAGTTACCGGGACAGGTTGTATTATGGCTACACCTTC. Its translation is CASSYRDRLYYGYTF.

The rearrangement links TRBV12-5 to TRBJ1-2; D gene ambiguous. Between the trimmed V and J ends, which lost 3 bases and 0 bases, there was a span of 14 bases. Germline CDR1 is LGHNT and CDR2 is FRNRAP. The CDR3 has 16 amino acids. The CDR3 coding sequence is TGTGCTAGTGGTTTCCAATTTGGGGAAACTAACTATGGCTACACCTTC. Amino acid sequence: CASGFQFGETNYGYTF.

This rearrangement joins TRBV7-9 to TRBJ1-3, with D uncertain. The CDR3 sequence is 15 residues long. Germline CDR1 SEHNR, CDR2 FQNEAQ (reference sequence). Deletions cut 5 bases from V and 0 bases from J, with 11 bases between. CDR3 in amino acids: CASSHTKGSGNTIYF. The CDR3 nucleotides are TGTGCCAGCAGCCACACTAAAGGCTCTGGAAACACCATATATTTT.

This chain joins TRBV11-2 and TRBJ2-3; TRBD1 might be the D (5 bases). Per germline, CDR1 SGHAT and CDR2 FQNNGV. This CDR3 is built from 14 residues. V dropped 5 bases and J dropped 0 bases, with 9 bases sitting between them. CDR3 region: CASSPGMSTDTQYF. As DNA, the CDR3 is TGTGCCAGCAGCCCAGGGATGAGCACAGATACGCAGTATTTT.

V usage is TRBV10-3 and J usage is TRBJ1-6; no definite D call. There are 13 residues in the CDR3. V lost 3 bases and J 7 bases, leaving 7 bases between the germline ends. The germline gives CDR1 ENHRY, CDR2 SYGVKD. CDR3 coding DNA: TGTGCCATCAGTGATAAGGAGAATTCACCCCTCCACTTT. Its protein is CAISDKENSPLHF.

The CDR3 coding sequence is TGTGCCATCAGTAGACAGGGTAACACTGAAGCTTTCTTT. Protein sequence: CAISRQGNTEAFF. This chain joins TRBV10-3 and TRBJ1-1; 7 positions agree with TRBD1. Losses at the gene ends were 5 bases for V and 2 bases for J; bases not matched to a gene: 2. The CDR3 length is 13 residues. Germline CDR1 and CDR2: ENHRY and SYGVKD.

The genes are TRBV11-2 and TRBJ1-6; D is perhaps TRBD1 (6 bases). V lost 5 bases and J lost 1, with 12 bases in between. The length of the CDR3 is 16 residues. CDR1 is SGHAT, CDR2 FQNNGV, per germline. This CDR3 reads CASSPPRGSYNSPLHF. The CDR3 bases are TGTGCCAGCAGCCCTCCCAGGGGATCCTATAATTCACCCCTCCACTTT.

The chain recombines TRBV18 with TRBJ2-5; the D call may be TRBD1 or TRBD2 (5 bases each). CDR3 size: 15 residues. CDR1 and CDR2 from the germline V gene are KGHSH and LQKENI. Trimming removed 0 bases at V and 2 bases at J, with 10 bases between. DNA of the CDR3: TGTGCCAGCTCACCACCGGGACCAACACAAGAGACCCAGTACTTC. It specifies CASSPPGPTQETQYF.